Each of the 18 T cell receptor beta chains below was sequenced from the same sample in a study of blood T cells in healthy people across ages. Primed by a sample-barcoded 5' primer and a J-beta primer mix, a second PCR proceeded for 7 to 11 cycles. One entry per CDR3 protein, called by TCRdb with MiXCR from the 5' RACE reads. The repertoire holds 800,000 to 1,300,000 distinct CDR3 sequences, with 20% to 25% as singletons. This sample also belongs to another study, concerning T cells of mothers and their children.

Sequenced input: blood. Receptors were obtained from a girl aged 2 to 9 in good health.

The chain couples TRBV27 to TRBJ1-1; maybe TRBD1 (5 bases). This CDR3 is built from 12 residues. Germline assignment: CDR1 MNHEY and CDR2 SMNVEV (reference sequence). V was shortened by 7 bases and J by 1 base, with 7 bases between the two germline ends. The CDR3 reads CASTDRNTEAFF. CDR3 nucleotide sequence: TGTGCCAGCACTGACAGGAACACTGAAGCTTTCTTT.

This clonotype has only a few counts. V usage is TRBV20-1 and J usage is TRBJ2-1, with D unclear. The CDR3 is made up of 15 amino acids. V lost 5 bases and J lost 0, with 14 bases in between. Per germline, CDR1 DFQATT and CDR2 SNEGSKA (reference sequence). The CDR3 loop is CSAPDWSSSYNEQFF. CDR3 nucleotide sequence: TGCAGTGCTCCCGACTGGTCGAGCTCCTACAATGAGCAGTTCTTC.

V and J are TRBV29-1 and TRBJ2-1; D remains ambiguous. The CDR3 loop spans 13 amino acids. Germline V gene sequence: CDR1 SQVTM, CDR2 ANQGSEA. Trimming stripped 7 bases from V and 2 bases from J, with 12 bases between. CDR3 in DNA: TGCAGCGGAGCCACGGGCGCCTACAATGAGCAGTTCTTC. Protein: CSGATGAYNEQFF.

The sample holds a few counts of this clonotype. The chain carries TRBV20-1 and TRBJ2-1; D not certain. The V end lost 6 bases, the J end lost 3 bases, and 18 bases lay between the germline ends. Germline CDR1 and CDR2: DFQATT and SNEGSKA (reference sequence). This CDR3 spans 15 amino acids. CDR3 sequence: CSATLGKPFYNEQFF. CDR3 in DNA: TGCAGTGCGACCTTAGGGAAACCCTTCTACAATGAGCAGTTCTTC.

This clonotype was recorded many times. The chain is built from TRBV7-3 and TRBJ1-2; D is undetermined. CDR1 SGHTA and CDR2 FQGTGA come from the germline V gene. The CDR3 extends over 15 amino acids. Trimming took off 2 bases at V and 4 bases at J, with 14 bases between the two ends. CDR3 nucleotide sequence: TGTGCCAGCAGCTTATCCCCCCAGGCAGCCTATGGCTACACCTTC. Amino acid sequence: CASSLSPQAAYGYTF. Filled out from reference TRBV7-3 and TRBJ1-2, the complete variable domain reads GAGVSQTPSNKVTEKGKYVELRCDPISGHTALYWYRQSLGQGPEFLIYFQGTGAADDSGLPNDRFFAVRPEGSVSTLKIQRTERGDSAVYLCASSLSPQAAYGYTFGSGTRLTVV.

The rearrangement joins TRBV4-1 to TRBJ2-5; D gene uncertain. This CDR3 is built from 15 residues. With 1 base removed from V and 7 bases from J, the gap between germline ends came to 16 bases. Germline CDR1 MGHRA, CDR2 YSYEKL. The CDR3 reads CASSQGGTDYGTQYF. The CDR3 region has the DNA TGCGCCAGCAGCCAAGGGGGAACGGATTATGGGACCCAGTACTTC.

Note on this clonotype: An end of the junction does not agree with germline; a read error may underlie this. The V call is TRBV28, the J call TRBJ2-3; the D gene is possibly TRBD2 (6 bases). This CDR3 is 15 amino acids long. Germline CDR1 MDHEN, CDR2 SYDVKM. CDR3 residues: CASSFEGLAVDTQCF. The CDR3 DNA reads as TGTGCCAGCAGTTTTGAGGGACTTGCAGTGGATACGCAGTGTTTT.

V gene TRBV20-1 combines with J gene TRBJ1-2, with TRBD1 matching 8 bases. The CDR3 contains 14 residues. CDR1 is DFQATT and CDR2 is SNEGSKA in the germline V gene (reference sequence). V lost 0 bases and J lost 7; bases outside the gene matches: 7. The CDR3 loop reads CSARDQDRVSGYTF. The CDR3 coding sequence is TGCAGTGCTAGAGATCAGGACAGGGTGTCTGGCTACACCTTC.

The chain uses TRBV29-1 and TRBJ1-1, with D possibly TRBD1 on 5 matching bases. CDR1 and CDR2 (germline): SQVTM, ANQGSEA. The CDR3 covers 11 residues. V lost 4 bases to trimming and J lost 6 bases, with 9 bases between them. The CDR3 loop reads CSVGRGSEAFF. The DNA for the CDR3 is TGCAGCGTTGGAAGGGGTTCTGAAGCTTTCTTT.

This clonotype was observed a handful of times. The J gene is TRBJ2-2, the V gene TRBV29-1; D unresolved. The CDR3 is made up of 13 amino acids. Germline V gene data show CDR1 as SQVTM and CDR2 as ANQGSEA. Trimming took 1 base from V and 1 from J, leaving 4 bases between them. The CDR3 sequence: CSVEVLNTGELFF. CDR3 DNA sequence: TGCAGCGTTGAAGTCTTGAACACCGGGGAGCTGTTTTTT.

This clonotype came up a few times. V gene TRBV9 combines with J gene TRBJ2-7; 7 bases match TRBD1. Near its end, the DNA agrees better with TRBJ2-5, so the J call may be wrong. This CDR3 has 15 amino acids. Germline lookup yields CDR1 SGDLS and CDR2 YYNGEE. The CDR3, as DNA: TGTGCCAGCAGCGCAAACCGACAGGGATCCGAGACCCAGTACTTC. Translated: CASSANRQGSETQYF.

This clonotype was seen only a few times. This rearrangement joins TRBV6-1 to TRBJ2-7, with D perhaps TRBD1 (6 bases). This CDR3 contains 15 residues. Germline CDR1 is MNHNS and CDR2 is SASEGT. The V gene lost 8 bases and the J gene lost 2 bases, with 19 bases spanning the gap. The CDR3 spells CASGFPGTITYEQYF. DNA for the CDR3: TGTGCCAGCGGATTTCCCGGGACAATTACCTACGAGCAGTACTTC.

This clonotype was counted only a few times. CDR3 in amino acids: CASIEQGTKAFF. CDR3 in DNA: TGTGCCAGCATCGAACAGGGGACCAAAGCTTTCTTT. The rearrangement uses TRBV28 and TRBJ1-1; 7 bases are a match to TRBD1. J lost 9 bases, V lost 7 bases, and 8 bases had no gene match. Looked up from germline, CDR1 is MDHEN and CDR2 is SYDVKM. This CDR3 contains 12 residues. The entire variable domain, with the rest obtained from reference TRBV28 and TRBJ1-1, is as follows: DVKVTQSSRYLVKRTGEKVFLECVQDMDHENMFWYRQDPGLGLRLIYFSYDVKMKEKGDIPEGYSVSREKKERFSLILESASTNQTSMYLCASIEQGTKAFFGQGTRLTVV.

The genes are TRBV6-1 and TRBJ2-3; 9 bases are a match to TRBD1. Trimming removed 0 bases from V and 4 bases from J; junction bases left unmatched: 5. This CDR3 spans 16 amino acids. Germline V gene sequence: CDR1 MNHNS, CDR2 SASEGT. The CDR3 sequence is CASSEAAGQGPDTQYF. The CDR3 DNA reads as TGTGCCAGCAGTGAAGCGGCAGGACAGGGGCCAGATACGCAGTATTTT.

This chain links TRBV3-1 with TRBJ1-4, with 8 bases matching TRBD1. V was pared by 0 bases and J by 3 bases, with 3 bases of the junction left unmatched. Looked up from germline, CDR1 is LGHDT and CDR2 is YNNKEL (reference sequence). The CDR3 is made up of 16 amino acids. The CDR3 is CASSQDEDRANEKLFF. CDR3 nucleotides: TGTGCCAGCAGCCAAGATGAGGACAGGGCTAATGAAAAACTGTTTTTT.

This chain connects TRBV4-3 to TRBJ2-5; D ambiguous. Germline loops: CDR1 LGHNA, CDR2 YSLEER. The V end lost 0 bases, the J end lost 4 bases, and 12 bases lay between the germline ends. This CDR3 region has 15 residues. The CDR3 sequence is CASSQDSTQLETQYF. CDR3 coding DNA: TGCGCCAGCAGCCAAGACTCGACCCAGCTAGAGACCCAGTACTTC.

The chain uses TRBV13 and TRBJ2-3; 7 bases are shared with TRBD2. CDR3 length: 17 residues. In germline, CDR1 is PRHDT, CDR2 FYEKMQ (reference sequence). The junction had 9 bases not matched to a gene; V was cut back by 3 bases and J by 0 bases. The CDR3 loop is CASSFTPLTSSTDTQYF. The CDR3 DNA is TGTGCCAGCAGCTTTACCCCGCTGACTAGCAGCACAGATACGCAGTATTTT.

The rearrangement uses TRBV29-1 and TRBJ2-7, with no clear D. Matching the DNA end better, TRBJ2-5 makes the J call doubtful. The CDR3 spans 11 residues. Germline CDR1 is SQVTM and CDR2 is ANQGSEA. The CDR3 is CSVGLEETQYF. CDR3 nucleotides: TGCAGCGTTGGGCTAGAAGAGACCCAGTACTTC.